A selection of T cell receptor beta chains follows, all from one sample in a study of control samples from healthy donors and cancer patients. Some clones are missing from TCRdb's copy, which holds only in-frame ones; the method was immunoSEQ multiplex PCR. The table records approximately 130,000 clones, approximately 87% of them present only once. Sequenced material: blood. The origin of the receptors is a man aged 25 to 40 in good health. Both conserved end residues are part of each CDR3. D genes are given only for firm matches. Where a row states a size, it is once, few, many or the class of an expanded clone; other rows omit it.

TGTGCCAGCAGACAAACAGGGAGTCGTGGCTACACCTTC CASRQTGSRGYTF TRBV11-2 - TRBJ1-2 -
TGTGCCAGTAGTACGGTAAACAGACGGACTGAAGCTTTCTTT CASSTVNRRTEAFF TRBV19 - TRBJ1-1 -
TGTGCCAGCAGGGACAGGGCGATTTCCAATCAGCCCCAGCATTTT CASRDRAISNQPQHF TRBV2 - TRBJ1-5 TRBD1
TGTGCCAGCAGCCCCTACACGGGACGGGGGGGCGGGAATACGCAGTATTTT CASSPYTGRGGGNTQYF TRBV14 - TRBJ2-3 TRBD2
TGTGCCAGCAGCCAAGGGACACCGAACACTGAAGCTTTCTTT CASSQGTPNTEAFF TRBV3-1/TRBV3-2 - TRBJ1-1 -
TGTGCCAGCAGCTTAGGTACAGGGACCTCTGGAAACACCATATATTTT CASSLGTGTSGNTIYF TRBV7-8 - TRBJ1-3 -
TGTGCCTGGAGTGTGACAGGGGCCTCTGGAAACACCATATATTTT CAWSVTGASGNTIYF TRBV30 - TRBJ1-3 TRBD1
TGTGCCAGCAGCCAAGCGGTGGGGCATCAGCCCCAGCATTTT CASSQAVGHQPQHF TRBV3-1/TRBV3-2 - TRBJ1-5 -
TGTGCCAGCAGTTTTGACCCGAACACTGAAGCTTTCTTT CASSFDPNTEAFF TRBV28 - TRBJ1-1 -
TGTGCCAGCAGCCACAGTGGAGGCAATCAGCCCCAGCATTTT CASSHSGGNQPQHF TRBV7-9 few TRBJ1-5 -
TGTGCCAGCGGACAGCTTTCACCCTACGAGCAGTACTTC CASGQLSPYEQYF TRBV19 - TRBJ2-7 -
TGCGCCAGCAGCTTGGTCCCAGGGTCCCAAGAGACCCAGTACTTC CASSLVPGSQETQYF TRBV5-1 - TRBJ2-5 -
TGTGCCAGCAGCCAAGACCCGACTGAGAATGAAAAACTGTTTTTT CASSQDPTENEKLFF TRBV3-1/TRBV3-2 few TRBJ1-4 -
TGCGCCAGCAGCCAAGCGCAGCCCTATGGCTACACCTTC CASSQAQPYGYTF TRBV4-1 once TRBJ1-2 -
TGTGCCAGCAGCGTAGGTCAGGGGAACACTGAAGCTTTCTTT CASSVGQGNTEAFF TRBV9 - TRBJ1-1 -
TGTGCCAGCAGCCATCGAGACAGGGGAGGAACTGAAGCTTTCTTT CASSHRDRGGTEAFF TRBV16 - TRBJ1-1 TRBD1
TGTGCCAGCAGCGAAAGGGGGGTTTCGAGAACCGGGGAGCTGTTTTTT CASSERGVSRTGELFF TRBV21-1 - TRBJ2-2 -
TGTGCCAGCAGCCCGGCGGGGGGTGGAAATCAGCCCCAGCATTTT CASSPAGGGNQPQHF TRBV7-2 - TRBJ1-5 -
TGTGCCAGCAGTGAGGGGGGGCCTCCCGCCTACGAGCAGTACTTC CASSEGGPPAYEQYF TRBV9 - TRBJ2-7 -
TGTGCCAGCAGCTTTTCGGGCGGAACTAATGAAAAACTGTTTTTT CASSFSGGTNEKLFF TRBV5-5 - TRBJ1-4 -
TGTGCCAGCAGCGCAACGGGACGGCTGAACACTGAAGCTTTCTTT CASSATGRLNTEAFF TRBV9 - TRBJ1-1 -
TGTGCCAGCAGCCCGTGGGCGGGGCAATCAGATACGCAGTATTTT CASSPWAGQSDTQYF TRBV7-3 - TRBJ2-3 -
TGTGCCAGCTGGACAGGAGCCTACAATGAGCAGTTCTTC CASWTGAYNEQFF TRBV2 - TRBJ2-1 TRBD1
TGTGCCTGGACCCTGACAGGGAACACTGAAGCTTTCTTT CAWTLTGNTEAFF TRBV30 - TRBJ1-1 -
TGCGCCAGCAGCTTGTCTGAGGGAGTTTCATCACCCCTCCACTTT CASSLSEGVSSPLHF TRBV5-1 - TRBJ1-6 -
TGTGCCAGCAGCTCCCTCGGTCACAGCTCCTACAATGAGCAGTTCTTC CASSSLGHSSYNEQFF TRBV11-3 once TRBJ2-1 -
TGTGCCACCAGTGAGCCGACAGGGGCGCAGTACTTC CATSEPTGAQYF TRBV24-1 - TRBJ2-7 TRBD1
TGTGCCAGCGCAAGGAATGAGCAGTTCTTC CASARNEQFF TRBV2 - TRBJ2-1 -
TGTGCCAGCAGCTTAGCGACAGGGATGAACACTGAAGCTTTCTTT CASSLATGMNTEAFF TRBV7-6 - TRBJ1-1 TRBD1
TGTGCCAGCAGCTTAGTGGGTACAGGGAATAACTATGGCTACACCTTC CASSLVGTGNNYGYTF TRBV7-2 - TRBJ1-2 -
TGTGCCAGCAGCCAGGCCCGAACCTGGAAACCCGGGGAGCTGTTTTTT CASSQARTWKPGELFF TRBV14 - TRBJ2-2 -
TGTGCCAGCAGCCAAGATTCTGGAGGGTTTAATGAAAAACTGTTTTTT CASSQDSGGFNEKLFF TRBV4-2 - TRBJ1-4 -
TGTGCCAGCAGCCCTACAGGGAGTCTCACAGATACGCAGTATTTT CASSPTGSLTDTQYF TRBV5-4 - TRBJ2-3 -
TGTGCCAGCAGCGTCGGGTCAACTAGCACAGATACGCAGTATTTT CASSVGSTSTDTQYF TRBV9 - TRBJ2-3 -
TGTGCCACCAGTGATTTCCTAGCAGAGACCCAGTACTTC CATSDFLAETQYF TRBV24-1 - TRBJ2-5 -
TGTGCCAGCAGTGAGTCGGGGGGTCGGCAGCCCCAGCATTTT CASSESGGRQPQHF TRBV2 - TRBJ1-5 -
TGTGCCAGCGGAGAAGGGAACTATGGCTACACCTTC CASGEGNYGYTF TRBV6-6 - TRBJ1-2 -
TGCGCCAGCAGCTTGGCCGGGGCAGAGGAGACCCAGTACTTC CASSLAGAEETQYF TRBV5-1 - TRBJ2-5 -
TGTGCCAGCAGCGCCTTTGGACAGGGGATGAACACTGAAGCTTTCTTT CASSAFGQGMNTEAFF TRBV11-3 - TRBJ1-1 TRBD1
TGTGCCAGCGGAGTCCCCAGATTCACAGATACGCAGTATTTT CASGVPRFTDTQYF TRBV6-6 - TRBJ2-3 -
TGCGCCAGCAGCTTTAGGCTGGGGCGCCCCCCTGAAGCTTTCTTT CASSFRLGRPPEAFF TRBV5-1 - TRBJ1-1 -
TGTGCCAGCAGTTTAGGGACCTTGGCCAAAAACATTCAGTACTTC CASSLGTLAKNIQYF TRBV27 - TRBJ2-4 -
TGTGCCAGCAGCGCCAACCGGGGGGCCGGCGAGACCCAGTACTTC CASSANRGAGETQYF TRBV2 once TRBJ2-5 -
TGTGCCAGTAAGGACAGGGGGCCTGAAAAACTGTTTTTT CASKDRGPEKLFF TRBV19 - TRBJ1-4 TRBD1
TGTGCCAGCAGCCTTACACAGAACTCCTACGAGCAGTACTTC CASSLTQNSYEQYF TRBV6-6 - TRBJ2-7 -
TGTGCCATCAGAACCGGGACGGAGGCTTACAATGAGCAGTTCTTC CAIRTGTEAYNEQFF TRBV10-3 - TRBJ2-1 -
TGTGCCACCAGTGAGGACAGGGCACCCTATGGCTACACCTTC CATSEDRAPYGYTF TRBV24-1 once TRBJ1-2 TRBD1
TGCGCCAGCAGCTTGAATGTGGGACAGCCTAATGAAAAACTGTTTTTT CASSLNVGQPNEKLFF TRBV5-1 - TRBJ1-4 TRBD1
TGTGCCAGCAGCGTAGGGAAGGAGACTGAAGCTTTCTTT CASSVGKETEAFF TRBV9 - TRBJ1-1 -
TGCGCCAGCAGCCCGTCCGTAGCGGGGGGCACAGATACGCAGTATTTT CASSPSVAGGTDTQYF TRBV5-1 - TRBJ2-3 TRBD2
TGCGCCAGCAGTGAAGGGTCAGACTATGGCTACACCTTC CASSEGSDYGYTF TRBV10-1 once TRBJ1-2 -
TGTGCCAGCAGTCCTAATACGGACAGGCACGAGGAGCAGTACTTC CASSPNTDRHEEQYF TRBV3-1/TRBV3-2 - TRBJ2-7 TRBD1
TGTGCCAGCACCGAAGGGCAGCATGGCCAGCCCCAGCATTTT CASTEGQHGQPQHF TRBV2 - TRBJ1-5 -
TGTGCCAGCAGCCAAGAGGGACAGGGCCATCAGCCCCAGCATTTT CASSQEGQGHQPQHF TRBV3-1/TRBV3-2 - TRBJ1-5 TRBD1
TGTGCCAGTAGTCTGTATGGACAGGCGAACACTGAAGCTTTCTTT CASSLYGQANTEAFF TRBV19 - TRBJ1-1 TRBD1
TGTGCCAGCCTCAGGGGGGACACCGGGGAGCTGTTTTTT CASLRGDTGELFF TRBV27 - TRBJ2-2 -
TGCAGCGTTGAATTGGGGGCCGACGGCTACACCTTC CSVELGADGYTF TRBV29-1 - TRBJ1-2 -
TGCGCCAGCAGCCAAGATCTGGGGGGCCTGGAGACCCAGTACTTC CASSQDLGGLETQYF TRBV4-1 once TRBJ2-5 -
TGTGCCAGCAGTCGGAACTCCTACAATGAGCAGTTCTTC CASSRNSYNEQFF TRBV6-6 - TRBJ2-1 -
TGTGCCAGCAGCTTAGATCCGCCTAGCGGGGGGGCCGATGAGCAGTTCTTC CASSLDPPSGGADEQFF TRBV11-2 - TRBJ2-1 TRBD2